The entry below describes one T cell receptor (beta chain). Only in-frame clones appear in the TCRdb table, and some are missing; sequencing was by immunoSEQ multiplex PCR. The sample includes roughly 49,000 clones, around 95% of them seen just once. The sample belongs to a study of T cell changes during pregnancy in multiple sclerosis. V dropped 0 bases and J dropped 5; count of bases not matched to a gene: 7. Germline V gives CDR1 SGHTA, CDR2 FQGNSA. The CDR3 loop spans 17 amino acids. The V call is TRBV7-2, the J call TRBJ2-3, with 11 nucleotides matching TRBD2. The receptor was derived from a female donor with multiple sclerosis, enrolled in a pregnancy study. The sample here was CD8+ T cells from peripheral blood mononuclear cells, taken in the first trimester of pregnancy. The CDR3 is CASSLAQASGRLDTQYF. In DNA, the CDR3 is TGTGCCAGCAGCTTAGCGCAGGCTAGCGGGAGGTTAGATACGCAGTATTTT.